Presented here are 16 T cell receptor beta chains from one specimen sequenced in a study of T cells in Graves' hyperthyroidism and ophthalmopathy. Amplified TCR beta CDR3 regions came from RNA transcripts. Initially, a first-round RT-PCR of the TCR CDR3 employed the HTBI primer set. TCRdb re-analysed the multiplex PCR reads in MiXCR, keeping a single row per CDR3 protein. The table includes about 530,000 distinct CDR3 sequences, 17% detected once. The sample was blood. All receptors come from a woman between 18 and 30 years old with Graves' ophthalmopathy.

This clonotype was observed at least ten times. This rearrangement joins TRBV11-2 to TRBJ2-5; D tentatively fits TRBD1 or TRBD2 (5 bases each). The V gene's germline CDR1 is SGHAT and CDR2 FQNNGV. Trimming cost V 2 bases and J 0 bases, with 13 bases left between them. The length of the CDR3 is 16 residues. CDR3 nucleotide sequence: TGTGCCAGCAGCTTAAGGGGCGGGTTAAACCAAGAGACCCAGTACTTC. Translation: CASSLRGGLNQETQYF.

This clonotype appeared many times. The V call is TRBV9, the J call TRBJ1-1; D unclear. V was pared by 4 bases and J by 5 bases, with 15 bases between. The CDR3 runs 14 residues. Per germline, CDR1 SGDLS and CDR2 YYNGEE. CDR3 in DNA: TGTGCCAGCAGCCCTAGTTGGGTGGGAACTGAAGCTTTCTTT. This codes for CASSPSWVGTEAFF.

To note about this clonotype: The CDR3 does not close with the conserved phenylalanine or tryptophan, likely indicating a read error. The chain joins TRBV25-1 to TRBJ1-5; 8 positions match TRBD1. Germline loops: CDR1 MGHDK, CDR2 SYGVNS. The CDR3 totals 15 residues. V lost 3 bases to trimming and J lost 2 bases; unmatched junction nucleotides: 3. This CDR3 is CASSEDREGNQPQHS. CDR3 nucleotide sequence: TGTGCCAGCAGTGAGGACAGGGAGGGCAATCAGCCCCAGCATTCT.

This clonotype was seen many times. This rearrangement joins TRBV7-2 to TRBJ1-1; the D gene is possibly TRBD1 (5 bases). Germline V CDR1 and CDR2: SGHTA, FQGNSA. The V end lost 5 bases, the J end lost 0 bases, and 10 bases lay between the germline ends. The CDR3 extends over 14 amino acids. The CDR3 DNA reads as TGTGCCAGCAGCCAACAGGTGATGAACACTGAAGCTTTCTTT. Amino acids: CASSQQVMNTEAFF.

This clonotype showed up many times. The chain is built from TRBV28 and TRBJ2-6; D ambiguous. The CDR3 has 15 residues. Trimming shortened V by 1 base and J by 1 base, and 5 bases separated the two germline ends. CDR1 is MDHEN and CDR2 is SYDVKM in the germline V gene. The CDR3, as DNA: TGTGCCAGCAGTTTATTGGGATCTGGGGCCAACGTCCTGACTTTC. Protein sequence: CASSLLGSGANVLTF.

This clonotype was found many times. Written as DNA, the CDR3 is TGTGCCAGCAGCCGGGACATCCCCAATCAGCCCCAGCATTTT. This translates into CASSRDIPNQPQHF. This chain links TRBV28 with TRBJ1-5, with TRBD1 as a possible D gene (6 bases). This CDR3 has 14 amino acids. The germline V and J ends were trimmed by 6 bases and 3 bases, with 12 bases remaining between them. From germline, CDR1 is MDHEN and CDR2 SYDVKM. Full variable domain (rest looked up from reference TRBV28 and TRBJ1-5): DVKVTQSSRYLVKRTGEKVFLECVQDMDHENMFWYRQDPGLGLRLIYFSYDVKMKEKGDIPEGYSVSREKKERFSLILESASTNQTSMYLCASSRDIPNQPQHFGDGTRLSIL.

Ten or more counts support this clonotype. The V and J genes are TRBV18 and TRBJ2-2; TRBD1 matches at 9 bases. The V segment lost 3 bases and the J segment 5 bases; nucleotides outside the gene matches: 7. CDR1 is KGHSH and CDR2 is LQKENI in the germline V gene. CDR3 length: 16 amino acids. The CDR3 DNA reads as TGTGCCAGCTCACCCACCGGGACAGGGACAACCGGGGAGCTGTTTTTT. Translating gives CASSPTGTGTTGELFF.

This clonotype came up a few times. This rearrangement joins TRBV6-1 to TRBJ1-1; no firm D call. The CDR3 extends over 14 amino acids. V dropped 7 bases and J dropped 4 bases, with 16 bases sitting between them. Germline lookup yields CDR1 MNHNS and CDR2 SASEGT. CDR3 DNA: TGTGCCAGCAAGACCCTCATAGAGGGCACTGAAGCTTTCTTT. Protein sequence: CASKTLIEGTEAFF.

This clonotype was recorded at least ten times. This CDR3 reads CASLVSGPSSYNEQFF. The CDR3 DNA is TGTGCCAGCTTGGTTAGCGGCCCCAGCTCCTACAATGAGCAGTTCTTC. The rearrangement links TRBV28 to TRBJ2-1, with D possibly matching TRBD2 (6 bases). Germline V lookup: CDR1 MDHEN, CDR2 SYDVKM. CDR3 size: 16 residues. The V end was cut by 8 bases, the J end by 0 bases, with 17 bases between.

Only a few counts were recorded for this clonotype. The gene calls are TRBV9 and TRBJ2-1, with TRBD2 identical over 7 bases. The CDR3 runs 15 residues. Germline V gene sequence: CDR1 SGDLS, CDR2 YYNGEE. V lost 4 bases, J lost 4 bases, and 8 bases stayed unmatched. CDR3 in amino acids: CASSPRREGYNEQFF. Here the CDR3 DNA reads TGTGCCAGCAGCCCTAGGAGGGAGGGTTACAATGAGCAGTTCTTC.

V gene TRBV19 combines with J gene TRBJ2-5; 8 bases agree with TRBD2. Germline lookup yields CDR1 LNHDA and CDR2 SQIVND (reference sequence). With V trimmed by 5 bases and J by 4 bases, 12 bases remained unmatched. The CDR3 loop spans 16 amino acids. As DNA, the CDR3 is TGTGCCAGTAGTCGTGGACTAGCAGTCGGGGGAGAGACCCAGTACTTC. Amino acids: CASSRGLAVGGETQYF.

This clonotype has at least ten counts. V and J are TRBV18 and TRBJ1-2; weak D call: TRBD1 (6 bases). Trimming pared 1 base from V and 4 bases from J, leaving 16 bases between. Germline V gives CDR1 KGHSH, CDR2 LQKENI. The CDR3 length is 16 residues. Here the CDR3 reads CASSPLVQGSLYGYTF. For the CDR3, the DNA is TGTGCCAGCTCACCACTGGTTCAGGGGTCCCTCTATGGCTACACCTTC.

Ten or more counts support this clonotype. V gene TRBV3-1 combines with J gene TRBJ1-2, with D tentatively TRBD1 (5 bases). Germline V gene sequence: CDR1 LGHDT, CDR2 YNNKEL (reference sequence). V dropped 0 bases and J dropped 5 bases, with 16 bases sitting between them. The CDR3 consists of 16 residues. The CDR3, as DNA: TGTGCCAGCAGCCAAGACTCGGAGGGGATGGAGTATGGCTACACCTTC. It encodes CASSQDSEGMEYGYTF. Looking up the rest from reference TRBV3-1 and TRBJ1-2 gives the full variable domain: DTAVSQTPKYLVTQMGNDKSIKCEQNLGHDTMYWYKQDSKKFLKIMFSYNNKELIINETVPNRFSPKSPDKAHLNLHINSLELGDSAVYFCASSQDSEGMEYGYTFGSGTRLTVV.

In its sample, this clonotype was seen a few times. The V call is TRBV3-1, the J call TRBJ1-3, with no clear D. The CDR3 is made up of 14 amino acids. Between the trimmed V and J ends, which lost 2 bases and 1 base, there was a span of 6 bases. The germline V gene encodes CDR1 LGHDT and CDR2 YNNKEL (reference sequence). The CDR3: CASSQRYSGNTIYF. As DNA, the CDR3 is TGTGCCAGCAGCCAAAGGTATTCTGGAAACACCATATATTTT.

A remark on this clonotype: At one of its ends the junction is not consistent with the germline gene, which may arise from a read error. The genes are TRBV29-1 and TRBJ1-1; D remains unclear. This CDR3 is built from 11 residues. Germline V gives CDR1 SQVTM, CDR2 ANQGSEA. The CDR3 protein is CSVEDTIEAFF. In DNA form, the CDR3 reads TGCAGCGTAGAAGACACTATTGAAGCTTTCTTT.

This clonotype counts as medium-sized. The chain links TRBV6-2 or TRBV6-3 to TRBJ2-5; D ambiguous. The V gene lost 5 bases and the J gene lost 0 bases, with 10 bases spanning the gap. Germline V CDR1 and CDR2: MNHEY, SVGEGT. This CDR3 is built from 14 residues. CDR3 nucleotide sequence: TGTGCCAGCAGTCGTCAGGCCTACCAAGAGACCCAGTACTTC. Translated, it gives CASSRQAYQETQYF.